This TCR beta chain is drawn from a study of OX40 agonist ivuxolimab in advanced cancers. On the study more broadly: Patients received ivuxolimab, an intravenous treatment, every 2 weeks at 0.01 to 10 mg/kg. One patient with hepatocellular carcinoma and two with cutaneous melanoma, three in all, had partial responses.

With regard to this clone: The antigen is not known.

Measured with immunoSEQ multiplex PCR; TCRdb has only the in-frame clones, and not every one. The sample lists some 58,000 clones, roughly nine tenths occurring once. Study-wide findings and caveats: CD4+ and CD8+ T cells in blood underwent clonal expansion by week 6 at 0.1 to 3.0 mg/kg.

Germline CDR1 reads LGHNT; CDR2 reads FRNRAP. The CDR3 length is 18 residues. V was pared by 4 bases and J by 5 bases, with 16 bases of the junction left unmatched. This TCR derives from an adult with an advanced solid tumor such as melanoma, head and neck, liver or kidney cancer. V is TRBV12-5 and J is TRBJ1-1; 10 nucleotides line up with TRBD1. Here the sequenced sample was CD4+ or CD8+ T cells sorted from blood, taken in a trial of the OX40 agonist ivuxolimab. DNA for the CDR3: TGTGCTAGTGGTTCCGCCGGGACAGGGGATGGTGGATGGACTGAAGCTTTCTTT. Its protein is CASGSAGTGDGGWTEAFF.